Listed below are T cell receptor beta chains from one sample, sequenced in a study of T cell repertoires in cytomegalovirus infection. TCRdb processed the reads anew with MiXCR; each CDR3 protein has one entry. The data contain some 250,000 distinct CDR3 sequences, around 8.7% of them singletons. The sequencing sample was made of PBMCs. These receptors were obtained from a human donor in good health (CMV status not recorded). Some clones in this sample may be carry-over from other donors' samples. Both conserved end residues are part of each CDR3. D genes are given only for firm matches. Clone size is stated in some rows and not others, as once, few, many or a class when expanded.

TRBJ1-1,-,many,TRBV4-1,14,CASSQDWANTEAFF,TGCGCCAGCAGCCAAGATTGGGCGAACACTGAAGCTTTCTTT
TRBJ2-3,TRBD2,few,TRBV7-9,16,CASSPWQRGGTDTQYF,TGTGCCAGCAGCCCCTGGCAGCGGGGGGGCACAGATACGCAGTATTTT
TRBJ2-1,TRBD2,many,TRBV10-2,15,CASSFTSGSIDEQFF,TGCGCCAGCAGTTTCACTAGCGGGAGTATCGATGAGCAGTTCTTC
TRBJ2-7,-,many,TRBV7-2,13,CASSRNGGGEQYF,TGTGCCAGCAGCCGAAACGGAGGAGGCGAGCAGTACTTC
TRBJ2-1,-,few,TRBV9,13,CASSADKFHEQFF,TGTGCCAGCAGCGCGGACAAGTTCCATGAGCAGTTCTTC
TRBJ1-6,TRBD1,many,TRBV12-3/TRBV12-4,14,CASSLVGGSSPLHF,TGTGCCAGCAGTTTAGTAGGGGGCAGTTCACCCCTCCACTTT
TRBJ2-7,TRBD2,-,TRBV18,15,CASSPRASGTYEQYF,TGTGCCAGCTCACCACGGGCTAGCGGTACCTACGAGCAGTACTTC
TRBJ2-1,-,many,TRBV7-2,13,CASSPDRGREQFF,TGTGCCAGCAGCCCCGATAGAGGGCGGGAGCAGTTCTTC
TRBJ2-6,TRBD2,few,TRBV10-3,23,CAISDPTGTSGGNLLAGANVLTF,TGTGCCATCAGTGACCCTACCGGGACTAGCGGGGGGAACCTCCTGGCTGGGGCCAACGTCCTGACTTTC
TRBJ2-6,-,-,TRBV28,15,CASTKGGSGANVLTF,TGTGCCAGCACAAAGGGGGGGTCTGGGGCCAACGTCCTGACTTTC
TRBJ1-6,TRBD1,many,TRBV7-2,16,CASSLVGGQGNSPLHF,TGTGCCAGCAGCTTAGTCGGGGGACAGGGTAATTCACCCCTCCACTTT
TRBJ2-1,TRBD2,many,TRBV6-2/TRBV6-3,16,CASRRIQREVGNEQFF,TGTGCCAGCAGAAGAATCCAGCGGGAGGTTGGCAATGAGCAGTTCTTC
TRBJ1-2,-,-,TRBV28,15,CASSQGGGGYYGYTF,TGTGCCAGCAGCCAAGGGGGGGGCGGTTACTATGGCTACACCTTC
TRBJ1-1,TRBD1,-,TRBV12-3/TRBV12-4,14,CASARTGGLTEAFF,TGTGCCAGCGCACGGACAGGGGGCTTAACTGAAGCTTTCTTT
TRBJ2-3,-,many,TRBV14,16,CASSQIGRGPTDTQYF,TGTGCCAGCAGCCAAATTGGAAGGGGACCCACAGATACGCAGTATTTT
TRBJ2-5,-,-,TRBV12-3/TRBV12-4,14,CASSAPLGTGTQYF,TGTGCCAGCAGTGCCCCGTTGGGTACTGGGACCCAGTACTTC
TRBJ1-4,-,many,TRBV19,16,CASSTAGRATNEKLFF,TGTGCCAGTAGTACAGCCGGACGGGCAACTAATGAAAAACTGTTTTTT
TRBJ1-1,TRBD1,many,TRBV7-8,12,CASSSMDRGGFF,TGTGCCAGCAGCTCGATGGACAGGGGAGGTTTCTTT
TRBJ2-7,TRBD1,-,TRBV29-1,14,CSVAPTGLNYEQYF,TGCAGCGTCGCCCCGACAGGGTTAAACTACGAGCAGTACTTC
TRBJ2-3,TRBD2,-,TRBV7-4,18,CASSPGTSGSWFGDTQYF,TGTGCCAGCAGCCCTGGGACTAGCGGGAGTTGGTTTGGAGATACGCAGTATTTT
TRBJ1-2,TRBD1,few,TRBV5-1,14,CASRTPGQVYGYTF,TGCGCCAGCAGGACTCCGGGACAGGTATATGGCTACACCTTC
TRBJ1-4,-,-,TRBV6-6,14,CASSQPGNNEKLFF,TGTGCCAGCAGCCAACCAGGGAATAATGAAAAACTGTTTTTT
TRBJ2-7,TRBD2,-,TRBV20-1,18,CSARDLGTSGQSSYEQYF,TGCAGTGCTAGAGATCTCGGAACTAGCGGACAGAGCTCCTACGAGCAGTACTTC
TRBJ1-2,TRBD1,-,TRBV6-6,14,CASSYSTGTYGYTF,TGTGCCAGCAGTTACTCGACAGGGACCTATGGCTACACCTTC
TRBJ2-3,TRBD2,-,TRBV5-1,17,CASSPGTSGRAIDTQYF,TGCGCCAGCAGTCCCGGGACTAGCGGGAGGGCGATAGATACGCAGTATTTT
TRBJ2-3,-,few,TRBV6-5,15,CASRSGQSGTDTQYF,TGTGCCAGCAGATCCGGACAGTCGGGCACAGATACGCAGTATTTT
TRBJ2-5,TRBD1,many,TRBV7-9,14,CASSRGQGQETQYF,TGTGCCAGCAGCCGAGGACAGGGACAAGAGACCCAGTACTTC
TRBJ2-7,-,many,TRBV14,17,CASSQQTGPRAIYEQYF,TGTGCCAGCAGCCAACAAACTGGGCCCAGGGCGATCTACGAGCAGTACTTC
TRBJ2-3,TRBD2,many,TRBV5-1,16,CASSSGTSGIADTQYF,TGCGCCAGCAGCTCCGGGACTAGCGGGATCGCAGATACGCAGTATTTT
TRBJ1-6,-,many,TRBV7-8,15,CASSFGLQGASPLHF,TGTGCCAGCAGCTTTGGTCTACAGGGAGCTTCACCCCTCCACTTT
TRBJ1-6,TRBD1,many,TRBV4-1,17,CASSSSGTGAYNSPLHF,TGCGCCAGCAGCTCCTCCGGCACAGGGGCTTATAATTCACCCCTCCACTTT
TRBJ2-1,-,many,TRBV28,12,CASSRTGTEQFF,TGTGCCAGCAGCCGAACAGGGACTGAGCAGTTCTTC
TRBJ1-1,-,many,TRBV4-3,15,CASSQTSGGVTEAFF,TGCGCCAGCAGCCAGACCAGCGGGGGGGTAACTGAAGCTTTCTTT
TRBJ1-1,TRBD1,many,TRBV7-9,16,CASSLGSGTGGTEAFF,TGTGCCAGCAGCTTAGGTTCCGGGACAGGTGGTACTGAAGCTTTCTTT
TRBJ2-3,-,many,TRBV7-2,13,CASSLAARGTQYF,TGTGCCAGCAGCTTAGCCGCGCGCGGTACGCAGTATTTT
TRBJ2-3,-,many,TRBV28,12,CASSLLQGFEYF,TGTGCCAGCAGTTTACTGCAGGGGTTCGAGTATTTT
TRBJ2-5,-,-,TRBV7-6,13,CASSLLEKETQYF,TGTGCCAGCAGCTTATTGGAGAAAGAGACCCAGTACTTC
TRBJ2-5,-,many,TRBV7-2,15,CASSLVVVAQETQYF,TGTGCCAGCAGCTTAGTGGTTGTGGCCCAAGAGACCCAGTACTTC
TRBJ2-2,-,-,TRBV29-1,13,CSARDTDTGELFF,TGCAGCGCCCGGGACACGGACACCGGGGAGCTGTTTTTT
TRBJ2-5,TRBD1,many,TRBV7-7,15,CASSSSRDRGETQYF,TGTGCCAGCAGCTCGTCCCGGGACAGGGGCGAGACCCAGTACTTC
TRBJ1-3,-,many,TRBV30,17,CAWSVLFGRTTGNTIYF,TGTGCCTGGAGTGTACTCTTCGGGAGGACAACTGGAAACACCATATATTTT
TRBJ2-1,-,-,TRBV28,14,CASSPARGHNEQFF,TGTGCCAGCAGTCCCGCCCGAGGGCACAATGAGCAGTTCTTC
TRBJ2-5,TRBD1,-,TRBV7-3,15,CASSAADRGKETQYF,TGTGCCAGCAGCGCAGCGGACAGGGGTAAAGAGACCCAGTACTTC
TRBJ2-7,TRBD2,few,TRBV11-3,15,CASSLDQGLGYEQYF,TGTGCCAGCAGCTTAGATCAGGGACTAGGCTACGAGCAGTACTTC
TRBJ2-7,-,-,TRBV25-1,11,CASNPGHEQYF,TGTGCCAGCAACCCGGGCCACGAGCAGTACTTC